Presented here are 5 T cell receptor beta chains from one specimen sequenced in a study of T-cell reconstitution after alpha-beta-depleted transplantation in children (dated by TCRdb to 2016 to 2017). Library method: PCR. TCRdb lists the instrument as Illumina HiSeq 2500. TCR libraries were prepared with molecular barcoding, using unique molecular identifiers to normalize TCRbeta repertoire quantification. TCRdb redid the processing of the public reads, applying fastp at Q25 and MiXCR, and retained in-frame beta chains. Each entry merges the rows of one CDR3 protein and shows their most common DNA and genes. Within this sample are a few hundred thousand distinct CDR3 sequences, with about 11% of them counted one time only. Clones ranked in the top ten supply roughly 5.1% of the sample. The sample here was PBMCs from the stem cell graft donor, taken from the stem cell graft. These receptors originate from a human donor who donated a stem cell graft to a child with acute myeloid leukemia.

This clonotype appeared many times. The chain links TRBV24-1 to TRBJ2-2; 7 nucleotides align to TRBD2. The CDR3 covers 14 residues. J gave up 5 bases and V 4 bases, and 3 bases lay outside the gene matches. Germline V CDR1 and CDR2: KGHDR, SFDVKD. In DNA, the CDR3 is TGTGCCACCAGTGAAGGCGGGGGTACCGGGGAGCTGTTTTTT. Translated: CATSEGGGTGELFF.

The chain recombines TRBV29-1 with TRBJ2-7; 9 positions agree with TRBD1. Germline trimming cut 2 bases from V and 4 bases from J; bases unmatched to any gene: 6. The V gene's germline CDR1 is SQVTM and CDR2 ANQGSEA. CDR3 length: 14 amino acids. This CDR3 is CSVESPGQGYEQYF. DNA for the CDR3: TGCAGCGTTGAATCACCGGGACAGGGTTACGAGCAGTACTTC.

This clonotype has a handful of counts. V and J are TRBV7-9 and TRBJ1-2, with 10 bases that match TRBD1. The junction had 8 bases not matched to a gene; V was cut back by 4 bases and J by 6 bases. CDR3 size: 15 residues. In germline, CDR1 is SEHNR, CDR2 FQNEAQ (reference sequence). CDR3 in DNA: TGTGCCAGCAGCTCCGGGACAGGGGTCGGTAATGGCTACACCTTC. It encodes CASSSGTGVGNGYTF.

This chain links TRBV19 with TRBJ2-1; D is ambiguous. Between the trimmed V and J ends, which lost 3 bases and 2 bases, there was a span of 17 bases. CDR3 length: 17 amino acids. In germline, CDR1 is LNHDA, CDR2 SQIVND (reference sequence). The DNA of the CDR3 is TGTGCCAGTAGTATGCTAATGCAAGCCGTAACCTACAATGAGCAGTTCTTC. Residues: CASSMLMQAVTYNEQFF.

CDR3 in DNA: TGCGCCAGCAGTGACCTAGCGGGAGGGAACAATGAGCAGTTCTTC. Translated: CASSDLAGGNNEQFF. V usage is TRBV10-2 and J usage is TRBJ2-1; TRBD2 matches 12 bases. J was trimmed by 5 bases and V by 3 bases; bases with no gene match: 2. The germline CDR1 and CDR2 sequences are WSHSY and SAAADI. This CDR3 spans 15 amino acids.